This T cell receptor beta chain stems from a study of cytomegalovirus exposure and HLA in healthy donors. CDR3 length: 13 amino acids. The germline V gene has CDR1 ENHRY and CDR2 SYGVKD. Trimming at V came to 6 bases and at J to 8 bases, leaving 8 bases not matched to a gene. This clone has only one observation. This PCR relied on a set of 60 Vbeta primers and 13 Jbeta primers. Here immunoSEQ multiplex PCR was the method, and the copy in TCRdb shows in-frame clones only, minus some. The data show approximately 150,000 clones, roughly 80% seen once. The rearrangement links TRBV10-3 to TRBJ1-2, with 8 bases lining up with TRBD1. The TCR was taken from a man aged 50 or older in good health and CMV-seropositive. Input material: PBMCs. The CDR3 bases are TGTGCCATCAGGGGACAGGACGAGGACGGCTACACCTTC. Translating gives CAIRGQDEDGYTF.